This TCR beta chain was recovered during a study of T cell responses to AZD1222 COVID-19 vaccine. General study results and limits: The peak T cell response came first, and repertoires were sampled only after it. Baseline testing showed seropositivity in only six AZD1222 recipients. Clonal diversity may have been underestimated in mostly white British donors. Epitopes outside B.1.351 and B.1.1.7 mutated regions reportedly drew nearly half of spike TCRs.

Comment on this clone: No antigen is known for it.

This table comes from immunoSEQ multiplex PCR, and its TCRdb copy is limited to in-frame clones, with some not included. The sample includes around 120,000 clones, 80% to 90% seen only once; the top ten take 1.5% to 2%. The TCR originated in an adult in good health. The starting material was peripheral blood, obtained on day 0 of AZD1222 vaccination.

Here the CDR3 reads CATNRGSYEQYF. In DNA form, the CDR3 reads TGTGCCACCAACAGGGGTTCCTACGAGCAGTACTTC. V and J are TRBV24-1 and TRBJ2-7; TRBD1 aligns across 7 bases. Per the germline V gene, CDR1 is KGHDR and CDR2 is SFDVKD. The CDR3 contains 12 residues. V lost 8 bases, J lost 1 base, and 1 base stayed unmatched.